Shown below are 29 T cell receptor beta chains from a single sample sequenced in a study of early T cells in non-severe SARS-CoV-2 infection. TCRdb called the 5' RACE reads again in MiXCR, with one record for every CDR3 protein. The sample lists tens of thousands of distinct CDR3 sequences; roughly 7.7% were seen once. Source material: whole blood. These TCRs come from an adult who was a healthcare worker with PCR-confirmed SARS-CoV-2 infection or an uninfected control (not recorded which).

This clonotype was seen more than once but under ten times. The V and J genes are TRBV29-1 and TRBJ1-5; D unresolved. Germline CDR1 SQVTM, CDR2 ANQGSEA. This CDR3 spans 13 amino acids. V was shortened by 4 bases and J by 0 bases, with 7 bases between the two germline ends. The CDR3 DNA follows: TGCAGCGTTGTCAGTAATAGCAATCAGCCCCAGCATTTT. This codes for CSVVSNSNQPQHF.

The chain recombines TRBV28 with TRBJ2-1; D is undetermined. With 6 bases removed from V and 1 base from J, the gap between germline ends came to 16 bases. The CDR3 sequence is 16 residues long. CDR1 and CDR2 (germline): MDHEN, SYDVKM. CDR3: CASSPLTAISYNEQFF. Written as DNA, the CDR3 is TGTGCCAGCAGCCCCTTAACAGCGATATCCTACAATGAGCAGTTCTTC.

Only a few counts were recorded for this clonotype. The chain carries TRBV3-1 and TRBJ2-7; the D call may be TRBD1 or TRBD2 (5 bases each). Trimming cost V 1 base and J 3 bases, with 19 bases left between them. The germline gives CDR1 LGHDT, CDR2 YNNKEL (reference sequence). The CDR3 is 17 residues long. This chain's CDR3 is CASSQALSTRGLYEQYF. DNA for the CDR3: TGTGCCAGCAGCCAAGCTCTCTCGACCCGGGGCCTCTACGAGCAGTACTTC.

V gene TRBV18 combines with J gene TRBJ2-7, with unresolved D. V lost 5 bases and J lost 0, with 11 bases in between. The germline V gene has CDR1 KGHSH and CDR2 LQKENI. CDR3 size: 14 residues. CDR3 sequence reads: CASSLTSSSYEQYF. The CDR3 nucleotides are TGTGCCAGCTCATTGACTTCTAGCTCCTACGAGCAGTACTTC.

This clonotype was observed at least ten times. The CDR3 DNA sequence: TGCAGTGCTAGAGAGGGGCGGGAGCGAACCGGGGAGCTGTTTTTT. Translated: CSAREGRERTGELFF. The chain couples TRBV20-1 to TRBJ2-2; 7 bases are shared with TRBD2. CDR1 is DFQATT and CDR2 is SNEGSKA in the germline V gene (reference sequence). CDR3 length: 15 amino acids. The V gene end was trimmed by 0 bases and the J gene end by 5 bases; junction bases not matched to a gene: 6.

The table lists this clonotype with many counts. V is TRBV12-3 or TRBV12-4 and J is TRBJ2-1; D call uncertain. V lost 8 bases and J lost 9, with 20 bases in between. The length of the CDR3 is 14 residues. The CDR3 is CASASLALPAEQFF. The CDR3 region has the DNA TGTGCCAGCGCCAGTCTGGCCCTCCCGGCTGAGCAGTTCTTC.

V usage is TRBV28 and J usage is TRBJ2-5; 9 bases line up with TRBD2. The germline CDR1 and CDR2 sequences are MDHEN and SYDVKM. V dropped 0 bases and J dropped 6; count of bases not matched to a gene: 8. CDR3 length equals 16 residues. DNA of the CDR3: TGTGCCAGCAGTTTATGGGGGCGGGAGGGCGCACAGACCCAGTACTTC. Its protein product is CASSLWGREGAQTQYF.

This clonotype came up many times. V is TRBV2 and J is TRBJ2-2; D is unclear. V lost 6 bases and J lost 6, with 17 bases in between. The CDR3 spans 15 residues. Germline V gene sequence: CDR1 SNHLY, CDR2 FYNNEI. The CDR3 loop reads CASRGAGQRAGELFF. The CDR3 nucleotides are TGTGCCAGCAGGGGCGCCGGGCAAAGGGCCGGGGAGCTGTTTTTT.

This clonotype was seen ten or more times. The rearrangement uses TRBV20-1 and TRBJ2-7; the D is unclear. The CDR3 extends over 11 amino acids. Germline-derived CDR1 and CDR2 are DFQATT and SNEGSKA (reference sequence). V was clipped by 6 bases and J by 7 bases, with 13 bases between them. CDR3 in DNA: TGCAGTGCCCAGCTCCCCGTGGAGCAGTACTTC. This codes for CSAQLPVEQYF.

In its sample, this clonotype was seen many times. V gene TRBV3-1 combines with J gene TRBJ2-7; TRBD1 might be the D (6 bases). The V gene's germline CDR1 is LGHDT and CDR2 YNNKEL (reference sequence). Trimming shortened V by 5 bases and J by 6 bases, and 20 bases separated the two germline ends. This CDR3 is 15 amino acids long. The DNA of the CDR3 is TGTGCCAGCAGCAAACTTGACAGGACCGGAGCCGAGCAGTACTTC. The encoded protein is CASSKLDRTGAEQYF.

The chain joins TRBV7-2 to TRBJ1-4; 10 bases align to TRBD1. There are 14 residues in the CDR3. The germline V gene encodes CDR1 SGHTA and CDR2 FQGNSA. Trimming removed 7 bases from V and 6 bases from J; junction bases left unmatched: 5. The CDR3 is CASTRTGGYEKLFF. DNA for the CDR3: TGTGCCAGCACACGGACAGGGGGTTATGAAAAACTGTTTTTT. The full variable domain, in which reference TRBV7-2 and TRBJ1-4 provide the parts outside the CDR3, is GAGVSQSPSNKVTEKGKDVELRCDPISGHTALYWYRQSLGQGLEFLIYFQGNSAPDKSGLPSDRFSAERTGGSVSTLTIQRTQQEDSAVYLCASTRTGGYEKLFFGSGTQLSVL.

This clonotype was detected ten times or more. The rearrangement joins TRBV12-3 or TRBV12-4 to TRBJ2-1, with 12 bases fitting TRBD1. V shed 5 bases and J 6 bases; nucleotides not matched to a gene: 5. This CDR3 region has 15 residues. CDR3 region: CASSPGTGGLNEQFF. The CDR3 bases are TGTGCCAGCAGTCCCGGGACAGGGGGCCTCAATGAGCAGTTCTTC.

This clonotype was seen more than once but under ten times. The rearrangement joins TRBV10-1 to TRBJ2-7; TRBD2 aligns across 7 bases. CDR3 size: 14 residues. Germline CDR1 and CDR2: WNHNN and SYGVQD (reference sequence). J gave up 6 bases and V 0 bases, and 5 bases lay outside the gene matches. The CDR3: CASSESLGEGEQYF. Here the CDR3 DNA reads TGCGCCAGCAGTGAGTCCTTGGGGGAGGGCGAGCAGTACTTC.

V is TRBV5-1 and J is TRBJ2-7; the D gene is possibly TRBD2 (6 bases). The CDR3 length is 14 residues. V was trimmed by 0 bases and J by 6 bases, leaving 13 bases between them. Looked up from germline, CDR1 is SGHRS and CDR2 is YFSETQ. This CDR3 reads CASSLDSGSSEQYF. The CDR3 coding sequence is TGCGCCAGCAGCTTGGATAGCGGTTCTTCCGAGCAGTACTTC.

This clonotype was counted ten times or more. V is TRBV20-1 and J is TRBJ2-1, with D perhaps TRBD2 (6 bases). Germline assignment: CDR1 DFQATT and CDR2 SNEGSKA (reference sequence). The CDR3 totals 14 residues. Trimming took off 3 bases at V and 13 bases at J, with 22 bases between the two ends. The CDR3 DNA sequence: TGCAGTGCTAGGTGGGGGGAACTTAACCCGCGCCAGTTCTTC. Amino acids: CSARWGELNPRQFF.

This clonotype appeared many times. The chain recombines TRBV7-7 with TRBJ2-1; a weak D match, TRBD1 (6 bases). Trimming cost V 4 bases and J 3 bases, with 7 bases left between them. The CDR3 spans 13 residues. Looked up from germline, CDR1 is SSHAT and CDR2 is FNYEAQ (reference sequence). The chain's CDR3 is CASSSDSYNEQFF. The CDR3, as DNA: TGTGCCAGCAGCTCGGACAGCTACAATGAGCAGTTCTTC. Full variable domain (outside the CDR3, taken from reference TRBV7-7 and TRBJ2-1): GAGVSQSPRYKVTKRGQDVTLRCDPISSHATLYWYQQALGQGPEFLTYFNYEAQPDKSGLPSDRFSAERPEGSISTLTIQRTEQRDSAMYRCASSSDSYNEQFFGPGTRLTVL.

This clonotype was seen at least ten times. The chain is built from TRBV20-1 and TRBJ2-1; 8 bases map to TRBD2. The CDR3 has 16 residues. CDR1 is DFQATT, CDR2 SNEGSKA, per germline (reference sequence). Trimming cost V 3 bases and J 8 bases; bases outside gene matches: 15. The CDR3 nucleotides read TGCAGTGCTAGGGTTCCGGGACTAGGGTTTGGCGATGAGCAGTTCTTC. Its protein product is CSARVPGLGFGDEQFF.

There are many counts of this clonotype. The chain uses TRBV28 and TRBJ2-7; D is possibly TRBD2 (6 bases). The CDR3 consists of 15 residues. Trimming left V 2 bases short and J 2 bases short, with 13 bases between. Germline-derived CDR1 and CDR2 are MDHEN and SYDVKM. CDR3: CASSLSGTPTYEQYF. The DNA of the CDR3 is TGTGCCAGCAGTTTAAGTGGGACTCCAACCTACGAGCAGTACTTC.

This clonotype was found many times. V gene TRBV6-2 or TRBV6-3 combines with J gene TRBJ2-7; D is undetermined. V lost 2 bases, J lost 0 bases, and 17 bases lay in between. The CDR3 covers 17 residues. Germline V lookup: CDR1 MNHEY, CDR2 SVGEGT. The CDR3 DNA follows: TGTGCCAGCAGTTACGACCCCACAGATCCCAGCTCCTACGAGCAGTACTTC. Its translation: CASSYDPTDPSSYEQYF.

This clonotype was counted only a few times. This chain connects TRBV5-1 to TRBJ2-7, with 11 bases matching TRBD2. Germline CDR1 SGHRS, CDR2 YFSETQ. Unmatched junction bases numbered 15, after V lost 4 bases and J lost 3 bases. The CDR3 loop spans 18 amino acids. This CDR3 is CASSPEGLADKVDYEQYF. DNA of the CDR3: TGCGCCAGCAGCCCGGAGGGACTAGCGGATAAAGTGGACTACGAGCAGTACTTC.

The table lists this clonotype with many counts. This chain joins TRBV4-2 and TRBJ2-3; no definite D call. Trimming removed 0 bases at V and 5 bases at J, with 12 bases between. The CDR3 spans 15 residues. Germline CDR1 reads LGHNA; CDR2 reads YNFKEQ. The CDR3 region is CASSQDYKSRDTQYF. The CDR3 coding sequence is TGTGCCAGCAGCCAAGATTATAAGTCAAGAGATACGCAGTATTTT.

This clonotype was seen a few times. V is TRBV29-1 and J is TRBJ2-5; maybe TRBD1 (6 bases). V was cut by 3 bases and J by 4 bases, with 12 bases left in between. CDR1 and CDR2 (germline): SQVTM, ANQGSEA. The CDR3 loop spans 13 amino acids. CDR3 DNA sequence: TGCAGCGTTGACAGGGAAGGGGGAGAGACCCAGTACTTC. It specifies CSVDREGGETQYF.

This chain connects TRBV11-1 to TRBJ2-7; D gene ambiguous. The germline gives CDR1 SGHAT, CDR2 FQDESV (reference sequence). Trimming cost V 5 bases and J 5 bases, with 13 bases left between them. CDR3 length: 13 amino acids. CDR3 sequence: CASSPLWLNEQYF. The CDR3, as DNA: TGTGCCAGCAGCCCCCTTTGGCTCAACGAGCAGTACTTC.

The rearrangement links TRBV27 to TRBJ2-7; the match to TRBD1 covers 7 bases. J lost 2 bases, V lost 6 bases, and 7 bases had no gene match. From germline, CDR1 is MNHEY and CDR2 SMNVEV (reference sequence). This CDR3 comprises 14 residues. Here the CDR3 reads CASSYGQDAYEQYF. CDR3 nucleotide sequence: TGTGCCAGCAGCTACGGACAGGACGCCTACGAGCAGTACTTC.

This clonotype was recorded many times. The gene calls are TRBV7-2 and TRBJ2-1, with TRBD2 identical over 9 bases. Germline V lookup: CDR1 SGHTA, CDR2 FQGNSA. The CDR3 covers 15 residues. The ends lost 1 base at V and 3 bases at J; junction bases unmatched: 1. In nucleotides, the CDR3 is TGTGCCAGCAGCTTAGTAGCGGGAGTCTACAATGAGCAGTTCTTC. This sequence encodes CASSLVAGVYNEQFF.

This clonotype was detected ten times or more. The V gene is TRBV6-6, the J gene TRBJ1-1, with D unclear. Germline CDR1 is MNHNY and CDR2 is SVGAGI (reference sequence). The CDR3 has 12 amino acids. With 0 bases removed from V and 12 bases from J, the gap between germline ends came to 11 bases. The CDR3 sequence is CASSYSDGMSFF. In DNA form, the CDR3 reads TGTGCCAGCAGTTACTCGGATGGTATGTCTTTCTTT.

This clonotype was recorded many times. The gene calls are TRBV5-1 and TRBJ2-2; D may be TRBD1 (5 bases). Trimming removed 5 bases at V and 1 base at J, with 9 bases between. The CDR3 loop spans 14 amino acids. Germline V gene lookup returns CDR1 SGHRS and CDR2 YFSETQ. This chain's CDR3 is CASSFQGNTGELFF. The CDR3 bases are TGCGCCAGCAGTTTTCAGGGGAACACCGGGGAGCTGTTTTTT.

This clonotype was observed at least ten times. The genes are TRBV18 and TRBJ1-2; no clear D gene. Germline V gives CDR1 KGHSH, CDR2 LQKENI. CDR3 length: 15 residues. Deletions cut 0 bases from V and 8 bases from J, with 16 bases between. The CDR3 reads CASSPPMAGGSGYTF. Written as DNA, the CDR3 is TGTGCCAGCTCACCACCGATGGCAGGCGGATCAGGCTACACCTTC.

The chain has TRBV19 and TRBJ2-1, with 10 positions matching TRBD2. The V and J ends lost 0 bases and 7 bases, in that order; junction bases with no gene match: 3. Germline CDR1 is LNHDA and CDR2 is SQIVND (reference sequence). The CDR3 runs to 15 residues. The CDR3 DNA reads TGTGCCAGTAGTATAGAACTAGCGGGAATGAATGAGCAGTTCTTC. This encodes CASSIELAGMNEQFF. Full variable domain (outside the CDR3, taken from reference TRBV19 and TRBJ2-1): DGGITQSPKYLFRKEGQNVTLSCEQNLNHDAMYWYRQDPGQGLRLIYYSQIVNDFQKGDIAEGYSVSREKKESFPLTVTSAQKNPTAFYLCASSIELAGMNEQFFGPGTRLTVL.